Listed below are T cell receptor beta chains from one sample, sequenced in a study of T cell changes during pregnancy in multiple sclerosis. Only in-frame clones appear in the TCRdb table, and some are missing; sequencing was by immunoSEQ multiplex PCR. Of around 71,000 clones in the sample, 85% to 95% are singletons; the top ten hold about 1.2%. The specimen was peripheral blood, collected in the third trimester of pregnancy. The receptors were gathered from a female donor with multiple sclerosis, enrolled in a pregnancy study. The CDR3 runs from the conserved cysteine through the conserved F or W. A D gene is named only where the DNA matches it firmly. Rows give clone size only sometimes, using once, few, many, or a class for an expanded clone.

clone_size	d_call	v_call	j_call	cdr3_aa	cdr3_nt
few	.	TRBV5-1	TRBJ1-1	CASSIGLTGTEAFF	TGCGCCAGCAGCATCGGACTAACGGGCACTGAAGCTTTCTTT
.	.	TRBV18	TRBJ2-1	CASSPYGDNEQFF	TGTGCCAGCTCACCATACGGGGACAATGAGCAGTTCTTC
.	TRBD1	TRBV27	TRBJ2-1	CASSPRQGSYNEQFF	TGTGCCAGCAGTCCCCGACAGGGGTCCTACAATGAGCAGTTCTTC
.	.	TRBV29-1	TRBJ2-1	CSVEEQTVHEQFF	TGCAGCGTTGAAGAGCAGACAGTCCATGAGCAGTTCTTC
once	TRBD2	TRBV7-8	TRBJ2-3	CASSLRTSGSGDTQYF	TGTGCCAGCAGCTTAAGGACTAGCGGGAGTGGGGATACGCAGTATTTT
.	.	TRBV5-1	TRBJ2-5	CASSLRGNQETQYF	TGCGCCAGCAGCTTGCGAGGGAACCAAGAGACCCAGTACTTC
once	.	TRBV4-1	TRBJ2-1	CASSEGLTTLVYNEQFF	TGCGCCAGCAGCGAAGGATTGACTACCCTCGTCTACAATGAGCAGTTCTTC
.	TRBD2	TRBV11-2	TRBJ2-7	CASSPRLAVFSYEQYF	TGTGCCAGCAGCCCTCGACTAGCGGTTTTCTCCTACGAGCAGTACTTC
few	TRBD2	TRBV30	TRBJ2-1	CAWSVGGRALNEQFF	TGTGCCTGGAGTGTAGGCGGGAGGGCCTTAAATGAGCAGTTCTTC
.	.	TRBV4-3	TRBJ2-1	CASSQDRRASYNEQFF	TGCGCCAGCAGCCAAGACAGGAGGGCGAGCTACAATGAGCAGTTCTTC
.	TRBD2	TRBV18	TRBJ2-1	CASSPRELAGRYNEQFF	TGTGCCAGCTCACCCCGGGAACTAGCGGGTCGCTACAATGAGCAGTTCTTC
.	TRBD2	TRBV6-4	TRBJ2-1	CASSRRLAGYNEQFF	TGTGCCAGCAGTAGGAGACTAGCGGGATACAATGAGCAGTTCTTC
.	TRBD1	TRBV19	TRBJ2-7	CASSPMTGFYEQYF	TGTGCCAGTTCTCCCATGACAGGGTTCTACGAGCAGTACTTC
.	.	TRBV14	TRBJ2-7	CASSPLYGDYEQYF	TGTGCCAGCAGCCCCCTCTATGGTGACTACGAGCAGTACTTC
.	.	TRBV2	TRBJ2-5	CATSGQLGVGETQYF	TGTGCCACGTCTGGTCAGTTGGGAGTTGGAGAGACCCAGTACTTC
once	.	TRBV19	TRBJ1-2	CASKFLQAIYGYTF	TGTGCCAGTAAATTCCTTCAGGCGATATATGGCTACACCTTC
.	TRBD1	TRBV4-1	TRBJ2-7	CASSQEWTGGYEQYF	TGCGCCAGCAGCCAAGAGTGGACAGGGGGATACGAGCAGTACTTC
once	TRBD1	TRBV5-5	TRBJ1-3	CASSARVTGGVTIYF	TGTGCCAGCAGCGCGAGGGTTACAGGGGGCGTCACCATATATTTT
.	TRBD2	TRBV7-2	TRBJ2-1	CASRFAGGSEQFF	TGTGCCAGCAGATTCGCGGGAGGGAGTGAGCAGTTCTTC
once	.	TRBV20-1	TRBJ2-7	CSAREAYEQYF	TGCAGTGCCAGGGAGGCCTACGAGCAGTACTTC
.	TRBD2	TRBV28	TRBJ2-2	CASSYPGASGLNTGELFF	TGTGCCAGCAGTTACCCCGGGGCTAGCGGTTTGAACACCGGGGAGCTGTTTTTT
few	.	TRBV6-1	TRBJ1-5	CASRGNEGNQPQHF	TGTGCCAGCAGGGGAAATGAGGGTAATCAGCCCCAGCATTTT
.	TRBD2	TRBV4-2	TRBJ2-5	CASSRASGAQETQYF	TGTGCCAGCAGCCGAGCGAGCGGGGCCCAAGAGACCCAGTACTTC
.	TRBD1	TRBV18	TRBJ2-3	CASSPPTGTGTDTQYF	TGTGCCAGCTCACCCCCGACAGGGACGGGCACAGATACGCAGTATTTT
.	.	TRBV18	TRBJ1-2	CASFALGGSYTF	TGTGCCAGCTTCGCCTTAGGGGGTAGCTACACCTTC
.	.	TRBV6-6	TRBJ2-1	CASSPGVQIYNEQFF	TGTGCCAGCAGCCCCGGGGTACAGATTTACAATGAGCAGTTCTTC
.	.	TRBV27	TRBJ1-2	CASSDSAGGGYTF	TGTGCCAGCAGTGACAGTGCCGGGGGTGGCTACACCTTC
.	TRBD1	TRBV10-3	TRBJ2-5	CAISEPLTGNQETQYF	TGTGCCATCAGTGAGCCCCTGACAGGGAACCAAGAGACCCAGTACTTC
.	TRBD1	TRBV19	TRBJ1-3	CASSQLGQGEVSGNTIYF	TGTGCCAGTAGTCAACTGGGACAGGGGGAAGTATCTGGAAACACCATATATTTT
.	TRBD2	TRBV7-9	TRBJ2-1	CASSLLATSSYNEQFF	TGTGCCAGCAGTCTACTAGCGACCAGCTCCTACAATGAGCAGTTCTTC
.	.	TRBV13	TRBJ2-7	CASSLDSNGRGYEQYF	TGTGCCAGCAGCTTAGATTCTAATGGTCGCGGTTACGAGCAGTACTTC
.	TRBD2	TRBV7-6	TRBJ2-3	CASSLGLAGHTDTQYF	TGTGCCAGCAGCCTGGGCCTAGCGGGTCACACAGATACGCAGTATTTT
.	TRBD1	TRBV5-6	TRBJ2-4	CASSLLTGQNIQYF	TGTGCCAGCAGCCTACTGACAGGGCAAAACATTCAGTACTTC
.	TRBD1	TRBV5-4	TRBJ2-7	CASSPTPGQGDEQYF	TGTGCCAGCAGCCCAACTCCGGGACAGGGCGACGAGCAGTACTTC
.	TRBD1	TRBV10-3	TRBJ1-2	CAISEDRDLYGYTF	TGTGCCATCAGTGAAGACAGGGATTTATATGGCTACACCTTC
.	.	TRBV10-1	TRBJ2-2	CASSESGFTGELFF	TGCGCCAGCTCTGAATCTGGCTTCACCGGGGAGCTGTTTTTT
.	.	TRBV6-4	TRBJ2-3	CASSEGVNTQYF	TGTGCCAGCTCGGAGGGAGTAAATACGCAGTATTTT
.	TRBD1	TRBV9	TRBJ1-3	CASSEQQGALLYGNTIYF	TGTGCCAGCAGCGAACAACAGGGGGCACTGCTCTATGGAAACACCATATATTTT
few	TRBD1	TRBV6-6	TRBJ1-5	CASTLGQGAQPQHF	TGTGCCAGCACTCTCGGACAGGGGGCACAGCCCCAGCATTTT
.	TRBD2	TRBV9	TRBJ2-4	CASSVAGGQAGNIQYF	TGTGCCAGCAGCGTAGCGGGAGGCCAGGCTGGAAACATTCAGTACTTC
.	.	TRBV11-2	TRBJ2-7	CASSRPGIISYEQYF	TGTGCCAGCAGCCGCCCCGGGATCATCTCCTACGAGCAGTACTTC
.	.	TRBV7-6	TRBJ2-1	CASSFRDLPYNEQFF	TGTGCCAGCAGCTTTCGGGACTTACCCTACAATGAGCAGTTCTTC
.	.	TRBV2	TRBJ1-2	CASSWGLEYGYTF	TGTGCCAGCAGTTGGGGACTTGAGTATGGCTACACCTTC
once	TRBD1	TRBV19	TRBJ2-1	CAISGQGASGEQFF	TGTGCCATCTCCGGACAGGGGGCGTCGGGTGAGCAGTTCTTC
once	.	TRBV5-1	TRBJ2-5	CASSFQGGWETQYF	TGCGCCAGCAGCTTTCAGGGGGGTTGGGAGACCCAGTACTTC
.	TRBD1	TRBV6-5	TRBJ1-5	CASSAGQGADQPQHF	TGTGCCAGCAGTGCCGGACAGGGGGCGGATCAGCCCCAGCATTTT
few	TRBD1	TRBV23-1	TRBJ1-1	CASSQIDRGVRPMNTEAFF	TGCGCCAGCAGTCAAATAGACAGGGGAGTACGACCCATGAACACTGAAGCTTTCTTT
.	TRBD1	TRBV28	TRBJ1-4	CASSRDRANEKLFF	TGTGCCAGCAGTCGGGACAGGGCAAATGAAAAACTGTTTTTT
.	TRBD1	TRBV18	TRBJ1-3	CASSPQQPGQGNTIYF	TGTGCCAGCTCACCACAACAACCGGGACAGGGGAACACCATATATTTT
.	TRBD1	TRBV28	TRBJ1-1	CASSPPNRGASTEAFF	TGTGCCAGCAGTCCGCCGAACAGGGGTGCAAGCACTGAAGCTTTCTTT
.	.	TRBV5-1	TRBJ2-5	CASSFDRMNPQYF	TGCGCCAGCAGCTTTGACAGGATGAATCCGCAGTACTTC
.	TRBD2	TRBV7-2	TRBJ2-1	CASSATSGRANEQFF	TGTGCCAGCAGCGCAACTAGCGGGAGGGCCAATGAGCAGTTCTTC
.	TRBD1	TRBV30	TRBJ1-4	CAGSRDSGGKLFF	TGTGCCGGATCCCGGGACAGCGGAGGGAAACTGTTTTTT
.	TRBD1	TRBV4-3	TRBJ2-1	CASSQEIGTGEGDEQFF	TGCGCCAGCAGCCAAGAGATAGGGACAGGGGAAGGGGATGAGCAGTTCTTC
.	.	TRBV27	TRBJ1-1	CASSPPGGGSGAFF	TGTGCCAGCAGTCCACCGGGGGGGGGCAGCGGAGCTTTCTTT